Following are 25 T cell receptor beta chains from one sample sequenced in a study of cytomegalovirus exposure and HLA in healthy donors. Data came from immunoSEQ multiplex PCR; TCRdb stores just in-frame clones and leaves some out. In the table there are approximately 150,000 clones, about 88% of which are singletons. The specimen sequenced was PBMCs. Receptors were obtained from a young woman in good health and CMV-seropositive.

The chain recombines TRBV9 with TRBJ2-1, with D perhaps matching TRBD1 (5 bases). The CDR3 spans 16 residues. V lost 0 bases and J lost 0, with 10 bases in between. Germline CDR1 reads SGDLS; CDR2 reads YYNGEE. The CDR3, as DNA: TGTGCCAGCAGCGTAGGTAGACAGAGCTCCTACAATGAGCAGTTCTTC. It yields the protein CASSVGRQSSYNEQFF.

This sequence joins TRBV19 and TRBJ1-2; 9 bases align to TRBD1. Trimming took 5 bases from V and 7 from J; bases not matched to a gene: 5. The germline gives CDR1 LNHDA, CDR2 SQIVND (reference sequence). The CDR3 is made up of 13 amino acids. CDR3 DNA: TGTGCCAGTAGTGCATACAGGGGGCTTGGCTACACCTTC. This translates into CASSAYRGLGYTF.

The chain employs TRBV4-3 and TRBJ2-1; 12 bases line up with TRBD2. With V trimmed by 3 bases and J by 6 bases, 9 bases remained unmatched. The CDR3 spans 17 residues. In germline, CDR1 is LGHNA, CDR2 YSLEER. CDR3 sequence (DNA): TGCGCCAGCAGCCACGAATCGACTAGCGGGAGTTCCAATGAGCAGTTCTTC. It encodes CASSHESTSGSSNEQFF.

This sequence joins TRBV7-9 and TRBJ1-1, with D possibly being TRBD1 (5 bases). V shed 1 base and J shed 7 bases, with 7 bases lying between them. The CDR3 is made up of 12 amino acids. Germline V gene sequence: CDR1 SEHNR, CDR2 FQNEAQ (reference sequence). The CDR3 reads CASSLVRVEAFF. Here the CDR3 DNA reads TGTGCCAGCAGCTTAGTCAGGGTTGAAGCTTTCTTT.

The rearrangement joins TRBV7-2 to TRBJ2-3; 10 nucleotides line up with TRBD2. The junction had 4 bases not matched to a gene; V was cut back by 5 bases and J by 5 bases. The CDR3 length is 14 residues. Germline-derived CDR1 and CDR2 are SGHTA and FQGNSA. The chain's CDR3 is CASSPRTSGDTQYF. The CDR3 region has the DNA TGTGCCAGCAGCCCCCGGACTAGCGGAGATACGCAGTATTTT.

The chain has TRBV6-6 and TRBJ2-1; 9 nucleotides line up with TRBD2. The germline V gene has CDR1 MNHNY and CDR2 SVGAGI (reference sequence). The ends lost 0 bases at V and 5 bases at J; junction bases unmatched: 2. The CDR3 has 15 residues. This chain's CDR3 is CASSYSLAGHNEQFF. CDR3 DNA sequence: TGTGCCAGCAGTTACTCGCTAGCGGGGCACAATGAGCAGTTCTTC.

This clone was seen more than once but under ten times. The chain has TRBV9 and TRBJ2-2; D uncertain. The germline CDR1 and CDR2 sequences are SGDLS and YYNGEE. The CDR3 runs 14 residues. The V and J ends lost 0 bases and 0 bases respectively, with 3 bases between them. The CDR3 DNA reads as TGTGCCAGCAGCGTAGAGCCGAACACCGGGGAGCTGTTTTTT. Translating it yields CASSVEPNTGELFF.

The rearrangement links TRBV6-5 to TRBJ1-1; 7 bases are a match to TRBD1. Germline CDR1 reads MNHEY; CDR2 reads SVGAGI. The junction had 3 bases not matched to a gene; V was cut back by 4 bases and J by 1 base. The CDR3 covers 14 residues. This CDR3 is CASSSDRENTEAFF. The CDR3 DNA reads TGTGCCAGCAGTTCCGACAGGGAGAACACTGAAGCTTTCTTT.

V gene TRBV19 combines with J gene TRBJ2-7, with D perhaps matching TRBD2 (5 bases). Germline loops: CDR1 LNHDA, CDR2 SQIVND (reference sequence). This CDR3 region has 14 residues. Trimming cost V 4 bases and J 4 bases, with 14 bases left between them. Here the CDR3 DNA reads TGTGCCAGTAGTAATGGTCAGGACTTGTACGAGCAGTACTTC. It codes for CASSNGQDLYEQYF.

V usage is TRBV5-1 and J usage is TRBJ2-1, with D unresolved. Looked up from germline, CDR1 is SGHRS and CDR2 is YFSETQ. This CDR3 has 13 amino acids. Trimming took off 2 bases at V and 6 bases at J, with 9 bases between the two ends. CDR3 sequence reads: CASSFTIRNEQFF. The CDR3 coding sequence is TGCGCCAGCAGCTTCACTATCCGCAATGAGCAGTTCTTC.

The chain joins TRBV9 to TRBJ1-2; D gene unclear. Trimming took off 3 bases at V and 7 bases at J, with 16 bases between the two ends. The CDR3 contains 14 residues. The V gene's germline CDR1 is SGDLS and CDR2 YYNGEE. The CDR3 spells CASSADPDWVGYTF. The CDR3 DNA follows: TGTGCCAGCAGCGCCGACCCGGACTGGGTTGGCTACACCTTC.

The CDR3 spells CASSLRASVYNEQFF. The DNA for the CDR3 is TGTGCCAGCAGCTTACGGGCTAGCGTCTACAATGAGCAGTTCTTC. The chain links TRBV7-2 to TRBJ2-1; a weak D match, TRBD2 (6 bases). The CDR3 loop spans 15 amino acids. The V gene lost 2 bases and the J gene lost 3 bases, with 11 bases spanning the gap. Germline CDR1 SGHTA, CDR2 FQGNSA.

The genes are TRBV18 and TRBJ1-2; 8 bases map to TRBD1. CDR1 and CDR2 from the germline V gene are KGHSH and LQKENI. J was trimmed by 6 bases and V by 6 bases; bases with no gene match: 9. The CDR3 loop spans 14 amino acids. The CDR3 protein is CASSSSGGADGYTF. The CDR3 coding sequence is TGTGCCAGCTCGTCCTCAGGGGGCGCGGATGGCTACACCTTC. Full variable domain (outside the CDR3, taken from reference TRBV18 and TRBJ1-2): NAGVMQNPRHLVRRRGQEARLRCSPMKGHSHVYWYRQLPEEGLKFMVYLQKENIIDESGMPKERFSAEFPKEGPSILRIQQVVRGDSAAYFCASSSSGGADGYTFGSGTRLTVV.

The V and J genes are TRBV7-9 and TRBJ2-3, with D perhaps matching TRBD1 (6 bases). V was cut by 5 bases and J by 4 bases, with 19 bases left in between. Germline V gene lookup returns CDR1 SEHNR and CDR2 FQNEAQ (reference sequence). This CDR3 region has 16 residues. The CDR3 coding sequence is TGTGCCAGCAGCGACCGGGACACGGTTGGCGCAGATACGCAGTATTTT. As protein: CASSDRDTVGADTQYF. Supplemented by reference TRBV7-9 and TRBJ2-3, the full variable domain reads DTGVSQNPRHKITKRGQNVTFRCDPISEHNRLYWYRQTLGQGPEFLTYFQNEAQLEKSRLLSDRFSAERPKGSFSTLEIQRTEQGDSAMYLCASSDRDTVGADTQYFGPGTRLTVL.

This chain links TRBV27 with TRBJ2-2, with unresolved D. Germline-derived CDR1 and CDR2 are MNHEY and SMNVEV (reference sequence). V lost 5 bases, J lost 6 bases, and 7 bases lay in between. The CDR3 has 12 residues. CDR3 in amino acids: CASSHAAGELFF. CDR3 nucleotide sequence: TGTGCCAGCAGTCACGCAGCCGGGGAGCTGTTTTTT.

This chain links TRBV6-5 with TRBJ2-2; tentatively, D is TRBD1 (6 bases). Trimming cost V 7 bases and J 5 bases, with 11 bases left between them. This CDR3 contains 13 residues. CDR1 and CDR2 from the germline V gene are MNHEY and SVGAGI. The CDR3 DNA is TGTGCCAGCAACAGGGCCCAAACCGGGGAGCTGTTTTTT. This translates into CASNRAQTGELFF.

The rearrangement joins TRBV10-3 to TRBJ2-6, with D possibly matching TRBD1 (5 bases). Germline loops: CDR1 ENHRY, CDR2 SYGVKD. Between the trimmed V and J ends, which lost 6 bases and 1 base, there was a span of 13 bases. CDR3 length equals 16 residues. The CDR3 DNA reads as TGTGCCATCAGATGGGAAGCAGGGTCTGGGGCCAACGTCCTGACTTTC. Translation gives CAIRWEAGSGANVLTF.

The chain is built from TRBV27 and TRBJ2-1; TRBD1 aligns across 10 bases. J gave up 6 bases and V 6 bases, and 5 bases lay outside the gene matches. The CDR3 has 14 residues. Germline V lookup: CDR1 MNHEY, CDR2 SMNVEV (reference sequence). This chain's CDR3 is CASRRQGARNEQFF. The CDR3 nucleotides read TGTGCCAGCAGACGACAGGGGGCCCGCAATGAGCAGTTCTTC.

The chain carries TRBV6-5 and TRBJ2-7, with 7 bases that match TRBD2. Germline assignment: CDR1 MNHEY and CDR2 SVGAGI. The CDR3 loop spans 13 amino acids. With 4 bases clipped from V and 6 bases from J, the junction kept 6 bases outside the gene matches. Here the CDR3 reads CASSSPSGGEQYF. The CDR3 DNA follows: TGTGCCAGCAGTTCGCCGTCGGGGGGCGAGCAGTACTTC.

The chain combines TRBV14 with TRBJ2-1; 7 bases line up with TRBD2. V lost 2 bases to trimming and J lost 6 bases; unmatched junction nucleotides: 1. This CDR3 contains 13 residues. Germline V gene lookup returns CDR1 SGHDN and CDR2 FVKESK. CDR3 nucleotide sequence: TGTGCCAGCAGCCAACTAGCGGTCAATGAGCAGTTCTTC. Its translation: CASSQLAVNEQFF.

This chain connects TRBV6-1 to TRBJ2-2; weak D call: TRBD1 (5 bases). There are 13 residues in the CDR3. Germline CDR1 MNHNS, CDR2 SASEGT. V was cut by 6 bases and J by 4 bases, with 9 bases left in between. The CDR3 sequence is CASSLDSTGELFF. CDR3 nucleotides: TGTGCCAGCAGCCTCGACAGCACCGGGGAGCTGTTTTTT.

This clone is a singleton in its sample. The V call is TRBV30, the J call TRBJ1-1; TRBD1 is a possible D gene (6 bases). V lost 5 bases and J lost 0, with 10 bases in between. Germline V gene data show CDR1 as GTSNPN and CDR2 as SVGIG (reference sequence). CDR3 size: 13 residues. The CDR3 DNA reads as TGTGCCTGGTCGACAGGTTTGAACACTGAAGCTTTCTTT. This codes for CAWSTGLNTEAFF.

The CDR3 sequence is CASSQGRAPGTIYF. The CDR3 DNA reads as TGCGCCAGCAGCCAAGGCAGGGCACCTGGCACCATATATTTT. V is TRBV4-1 and J is TRBJ1-3; maybe TRBD1 (5 bases). Germline V gene sequence: CDR1 MGHRA, CDR2 YSYEKL. The V end was cut by 1 base, the J end by 9 bases, with 13 bases between. The CDR3 has 14 amino acids.

J is TRBJ1-1 and V is TRBV6-5; D remains ambiguous. The length of the CDR3 is 13 residues. Germline V CDR1 and CDR2: MNHEY, SVGAGI. V shed 7 bases and J shed 2 bases, with 11 bases lying between them. CDR3 residues: CASNLRENTEAFF. The CDR3 region has the DNA TGTGCCAGCAACCTCCGGGAAAACACTGAAGCTTTCTTT.

This clone was counted a few times. The chain carries TRBV28 and TRBJ2-7; weak D call: TRBD2 (5 bases). Looked up from germline, CDR1 is MDHEN and CDR2 is SYDVKM. The CDR3 is 15 residues long. V dropped 7 bases and J dropped 3 bases, with 19 bases sitting between them. CDR3 nucleotides: TGTGCCAGCATCCCCCGAGGGAGTTGGAACTACGAGCAGTACTTC. Amino acid sequence: CASIPRGSWNYEQYF.